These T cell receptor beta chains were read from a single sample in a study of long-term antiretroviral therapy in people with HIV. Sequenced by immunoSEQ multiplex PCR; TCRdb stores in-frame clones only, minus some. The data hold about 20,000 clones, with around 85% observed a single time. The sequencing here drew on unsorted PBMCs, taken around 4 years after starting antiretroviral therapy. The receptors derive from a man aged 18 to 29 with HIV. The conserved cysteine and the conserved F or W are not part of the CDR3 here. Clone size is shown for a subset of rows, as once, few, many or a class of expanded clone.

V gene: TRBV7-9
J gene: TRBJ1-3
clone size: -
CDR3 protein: ASSDPGFSGNTIY

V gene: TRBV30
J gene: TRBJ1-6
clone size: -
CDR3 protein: AWSVRTLGRADSPLH

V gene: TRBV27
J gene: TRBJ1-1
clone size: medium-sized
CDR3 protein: ASSFSRTFDTEAF

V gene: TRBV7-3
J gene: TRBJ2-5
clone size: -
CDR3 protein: ASSLAGTETQY

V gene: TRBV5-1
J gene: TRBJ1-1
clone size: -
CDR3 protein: ASSFIRGYTEAF

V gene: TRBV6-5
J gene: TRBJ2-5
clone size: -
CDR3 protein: ASSYERGGPETQY

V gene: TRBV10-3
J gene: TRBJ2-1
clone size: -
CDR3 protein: AISASGGENEQF

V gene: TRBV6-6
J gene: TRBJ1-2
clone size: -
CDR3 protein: ASRGTEKYGYT

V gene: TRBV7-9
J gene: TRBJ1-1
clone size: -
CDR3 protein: ASSLMQANTEAF

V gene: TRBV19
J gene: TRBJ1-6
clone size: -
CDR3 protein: ASSIVWTDSYNSPLH

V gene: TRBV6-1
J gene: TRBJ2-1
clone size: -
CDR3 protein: ASRRQGAYNEQF

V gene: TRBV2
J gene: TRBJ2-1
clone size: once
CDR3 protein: ASPGGVYNEQF

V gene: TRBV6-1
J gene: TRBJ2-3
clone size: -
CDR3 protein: ASSAQASGSTDTQY

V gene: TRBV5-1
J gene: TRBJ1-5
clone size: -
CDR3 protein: ASSLAYRFSNQPQH

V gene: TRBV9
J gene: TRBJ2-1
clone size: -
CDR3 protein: ASSAGGRTYNEQF

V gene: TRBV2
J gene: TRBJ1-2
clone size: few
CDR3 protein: ASMRDSSYT

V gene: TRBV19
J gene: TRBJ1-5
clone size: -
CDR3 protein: ASSGSYQPQH

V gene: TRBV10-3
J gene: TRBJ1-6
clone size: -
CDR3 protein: ATTGDSTNSPLH

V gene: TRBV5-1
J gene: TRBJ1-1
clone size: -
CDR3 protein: ASSLQTGTTEAF

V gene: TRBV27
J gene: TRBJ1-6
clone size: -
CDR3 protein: ASSYSVAYNSPLH

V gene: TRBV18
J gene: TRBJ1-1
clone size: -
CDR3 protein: ASSQGQGNTEAF

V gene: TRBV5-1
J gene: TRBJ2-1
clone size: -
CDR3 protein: ASSLIGLNEQF

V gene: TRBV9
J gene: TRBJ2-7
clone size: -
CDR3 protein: ASSVGDPTYEQY

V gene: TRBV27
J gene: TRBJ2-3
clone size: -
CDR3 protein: ASSFLRGTEFSSTDTQY

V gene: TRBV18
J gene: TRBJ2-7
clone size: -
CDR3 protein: ASSLSRRYEQY

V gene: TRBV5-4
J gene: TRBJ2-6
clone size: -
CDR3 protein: ASSLPNRDSGANVLT

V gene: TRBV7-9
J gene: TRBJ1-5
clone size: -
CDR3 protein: ASSEQGSNQPQH

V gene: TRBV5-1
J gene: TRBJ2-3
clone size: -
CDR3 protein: ASSLGGSDTQY

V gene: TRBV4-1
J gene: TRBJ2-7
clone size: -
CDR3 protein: ASSQVGRSYEQY